This TCR beta chain was retrieved from a study of T cells in Graves' hyperthyroidism and ophthalmopathy. General study findings and limits: Blood shared most expanded thyroid clonotypes above 0.001.

With respect to this clonotype: Antigen specificity is unknown.

The CDR3 has 13 amino acids. The V end lost 0 bases, the J end lost 4 bases, and 9 bases lay between the germline ends. CDR1 DFQATT and CDR2 SNEGSKA come from the germline V gene (reference sequence). Clinical symptoms, serum thyroxine and TRAb, thyroid ultrasound and orbital computed tomography were used for the diagnoses. Extraction of PBMCs used roughly 10 ml of fresh peripheral blood. RNA transcripts served as the template for amplifying TCR beta CDR3 regions. A set of HTBI primers served as the primers for a first-round RT-PCR of the TCR CDR3. TCRdb independently ran MiXCR on the multiplex PCR reads; one entry per CDR3 protein. The profile shows hundreds of thousands of distinct CDR3 sequences, about 15% of them singletons.

The sequence was obtained from a woman in her 30s with Graves' hyperthyroidism that later progressed to Graves' ophthalmopathy. Sequenced: blood. This chain connects TRBV20-1 to TRBJ1-2; D call uncertain. The CDR3 here is CSAREDWGYGYTF. The CDR3 coding sequence is TGCAGTGCTAGAGAGGACTGGGGCTATGGCTACACCTTC.